One and the same sample provided the 32 T cell receptor beta chains below, sequenced in a study of T cells after yellow fever vaccination. TCRdb used MiXCR to reprocess the 5' RACE reads, holding one entry per CDR3 protein. The sample has 150,000 to 200,000 distinct CDR3 sequences; over 7% are singletons. The starting material was CD8+ T cells sorted from PBMCs, obtained 45 days after the yellow fever booster vaccination. The receptors stem from a man in his late teens or twenties who received the YFV17D yellow fever vaccine.

This clonotype has a count of ten or more. The chain recombines TRBV7-2 with TRBJ2-3; 10 bases line up with TRBD1. J lost 2 bases, V lost 4 bases, and 6 bases had no gene match. Germline CDR1 and CDR2: SGHTA and FQGNSA. The CDR3 is made up of 16 amino acids. As DNA, the CDR3 is TGTGCCAGCAGCTCTTGGGACAGGGGCGACACAGATACGCAGTATTTT. Residues: CASSSWDRGDTDTQYF.

J is TRBJ1-1 and V is TRBV12-3 or TRBV12-4; TRBD1 might be the D (5 bases). Trimming pared 3 bases from V and 7 bases from J, leaving 9 bases between. The CDR3 consists of 12 residues. This CDR3 reads CASSFQGVEAFF. The CDR3 region has the DNA TGTGCCAGCAGTTTTCAGGGAGTTGAAGCTTTCTTT.

The chain combines TRBV10-3 with TRBJ1-5, with a weak D call TRBD1 (5 bases). This CDR3 is 17 amino acids long. Trimming took 6 bases from V and 2 from J, leaving 20 bases between them. Germline V gene sequence: CDR1 ENHRY, CDR2 SYGVKD. CDR3 sequence reads: CAISTPTGPGGNQPQHF. CDR3 DNA sequence: TGTGCCATCAGCACCCCAACGGGGCCCGGAGGCAATCAGCCCCAGCATTTT.

The sample holds many counts of this clonotype. The V call is TRBV6-5, the J call TRBJ2-6; D not certain. Germline loops: CDR1 MNHEY, CDR2 SVGAGI. V shed 0 bases and J shed 4 bases, with 4 bases lying between them. This CDR3 spans 14 amino acids. CDR3 sequence reads: CASSYSQGANVLTF. DNA for the CDR3: TGTGCCAGCAGTTACTCCCAGGGGGCCAACGTCCTGACTTTC.

This chain connects TRBV6-2 or TRBV6-3 to TRBJ1-1; a weak D match, TRBD1 (6 bases). Trimming stripped 2 bases from V and 6 bases from J, with 7 bases between. CDR3 length: 12 amino acids. The germline V gene has CDR1 MNHEY and CDR2 SVGEGT. DNA of the CDR3: TGTGCCAGCAGTTACGAGGGGGCTGAAGCTTTCTTT. It translates to CASSYEGAEAFF.

This clonotype has at least ten counts. This rearrangement joins TRBV4-1 to TRBJ1-5, with 8 positions matching TRBD1. Germline V lookup: CDR1 MGHRA, CDR2 YSYEKL. Trimming at V came to 3 bases and at J to 6 bases, leaving 4 bases not matched to a gene. CDR3 length: 14 residues. DNA of the CDR3: TGCGCCAGCAGCCACGACAGGGGTTCTCAGCCCCAGCATTTT. This encodes CASSHDRGSQPQHF.

The gene calls are TRBV6-5 and TRBJ2-5, with D hard to call. Germline V CDR1 and CDR2: MNHEY, SVGAGI. V dropped 2 bases and J dropped 2 bases, with 9 bases sitting between them. This CDR3 region has 14 residues. CDR3 loop: CASSYGFSQETQYF. CDR3 DNA: TGTGCCAGCAGTTACGGGTTCTCACAAGAGACCCAGTACTTC.

This clonotype came up a few times. CDR3 residues: CASSIGSLNEQFF. DNA for the CDR3: TGTGCCAGCAGCATCGGGAGTCTCAATGAGCAGTTCTTC. The chain joins TRBV9 to TRBJ2-1; tentative D call: TRBD2 (6 bases). The V gene's germline CDR1 is SGDLS and CDR2 YYNGEE. The CDR3 spans 13 residues. The V end was cut by 4 bases, the J end by 6 bases, with 11 bases between.

This clonotype was picked up a small number of times. The rearrangement uses TRBV4-1 and TRBJ1-4; TRBD1 is a possible D gene (5 bases). Germline CDR1 is MGHRA and CDR2 is YSYEKL. The CDR3 sequence is 15 residues long. V was clipped by 4 bases and J by 11 bases, with 20 bases between them. CDR3 region: CASSRILRGLEKLFF. The CDR3 nucleotides are TGCGCCAGCAGCCGGATTCTCCGGGGCTTGGAGAAACTGTTTTTT.

The V and J genes are TRBV6-5 and TRBJ1-4; D unresolved. Germline values: CDR1 MNHEY, CDR2 SVGAGI. V lost 0 bases, J lost 15 bases, and 14 bases lay in between. The CDR3 loop spans 13 amino acids. The CDR3 DNA reads as TGTGCCAGCAGTTACTCCGTTGGCTGGGATTTGTTTTTT. Protein: CASSYSVGWDLFF.

The sample holds a few counts of this clonotype. The chain joins TRBV9 to TRBJ2-5; D gene ambiguous. CDR3 length: 12 amino acids. Germline V gene data show CDR1 as SGDLS and CDR2 as YYNGEE. Trimming left V 0 bases short and J 3 bases short, with 3 bases between. The CDR3 region is CASSVAKETQYF. The CDR3 DNA reads TGTGCCAGCAGCGTAGCTAAAGAGACCCAGTACTTC.

This clonotype was observed at least ten times. The CDR3 bases are TGTGCCACATCCGACCCCGACCCAGATACGCAGTATTTT. Translated, it gives CATSDPDPDTQYF. The rearrangement uses TRBV6-6 and TRBJ2-3; D is unresolved. Looked up from germline, CDR1 is MNHNY and CDR2 is SVGAGI (reference sequence). The CDR3 extends over 13 amino acids. V lost 10 bases to trimming and J lost 4 bases, with 15 bases between them.

This clonotype has a handful of counts. V gene TRBV20-1 combines with J gene TRBJ1-2; 10 bases map to TRBD1. Trimming took 3 bases from V and 8 from J; bases not matched to a gene: 6. CDR1 DFQATT and CDR2 SNEGSKA come from the germline V gene (reference sequence). The CDR3 is 13 residues long. This CDR3 is CSARGRDRGGYTF. CDR3 sequence (DNA): TGCAGTGCTAGGGGCCGGGACAGGGGAGGCTACACCTTC.

This clonotype has a handful of counts. The chain recombines TRBV7-9 with TRBJ1-1, with D possibly being TRBD1 (5 bases). Trimming shortened V by 6 bases and J by 4 bases, and 15 bases separated the two germline ends. The CDR3 covers 14 residues. In germline, CDR1 is SEHNR, CDR2 FQNEAQ (reference sequence). Here the CDR3 reads CASRGEGGATEAFF. The CDR3 nucleotides read TGTGCCAGCAGAGGGGAGGGAGGGGCCACTGAAGCTTTCTTT. Full variable domain (missing parts from reference TRBV7-9 and TRBJ1-1): DTGVSQNPRHKITKRGQNVTFRCDPISEHNRLYWYRQTLGQGPEFLTYFQNEAQLEKSRLLSDRFSAERPKGSFSTLEIQRTEQGDSAMYLCASRGEGGATEAFFGQGTRLTVV.

The table lists this clonotype with a few counts. The chain uses TRBV7-2 and TRBJ1-1, with D possibly being TRBD1 (6 bases). Germline V gene data show CDR1 as SGHTA and CDR2 as FQGNSA. V shed 5 bases and J shed 4 bases, with 17 bases lying between them. This CDR3 contains 15 residues. The CDR3 reads CASSQWLGGRTEAFF. The CDR3 nucleotides are TGTGCCAGCAGCCAGTGGCTTGGGGGGCGCACTGAAGCTTTCTTT.

The chain employs TRBV30 and TRBJ2-1, with no clear D. Germline CDR1 reads GTSNPN; CDR2 reads SVGIG (reference sequence). The CDR3 sequence is 13 residues long. V lost 0 bases and J lost 9, with 12 bases in between. In DNA, the CDR3 is TGTGCCTGGAGTGTGACCCCTTGGGGTGAGCAGTTCTTC. It yields the protein CAWSVTPWGEQFF.

This clonotype was detected a few times. The chain combines TRBV7-2 with TRBJ2-3, with D unresolved. CDR3 length equals 16 residues. Germline V gene lookup returns CDR1 SGHTA and CDR2 FQGNSA. Trimming took off 3 bases at V and 2 bases at J, with 15 bases between the two ends. The CDR3 spells CASSFPQEQDTDTQYF. Written as DNA, the CDR3 is TGTGCCAGCAGCTTTCCCCAGGAACAAGACACAGATACGCAGTATTTT.

The chain is built from TRBV7-8 and TRBJ2-7; 9 bases line up with TRBD2. Per the germline V gene, CDR1 is SGHVS and CDR2 is FQNEAQ. With V trimmed by 1 base and J by 2 bases, 9 bases remained unmatched. This CDR3 is 17 amino acids long. The CDR3 protein is CASSLEGLAGSPYEQYF. In DNA form, the CDR3 reads TGTGCCAGCAGCTTAGAAGGGCTAGCGGGGTCCCCCTACGAGCAGTACTTC.

The J gene is TRBJ2-7, the V gene TRBV29-1; D is perhaps TRBD1 or TRBD2 (5 bases each). Trimming shortened V by 6 bases and J by 3 bases, and 15 bases separated the two germline ends. Germline V gives CDR1 SQVTM, CDR2 ANQGSEA. The CDR3 totals 13 residues. CDR3 residues: CSVHEGLNYEQYF. The CDR3 DNA reads as TGCAGCGTCCACGAGGGGCTTAACTACGAGCAGTACTTC.

The chain recombines TRBV5-4 with TRBJ2-5; tentatively, D is TRBD2 (6 bases). Germline CDR1 SGHNT, CDR2 YYREEE (reference sequence). This CDR3 comprises 13 residues. Trimming shortened V by 5 bases and J by 5 bases, and 13 bases separated the two germline ends. This CDR3 reads CASRTSGGETQYF. CDR3 nucleotides: TGTGCCAGCAGAACGAGTGGGGGGGAGACCCAGTACTTC.

The V call is TRBV5-1, the J call TRBJ2-1, with a tentative D call TRBD2 (5 bases). Germline V gene data show CDR1 as SGHRS and CDR2 as YFSETQ. The CDR3 contains 16 residues. The V end was cut by 2 bases, the J end by 0 bases, with 12 bases between. CDR3 sequence reads: CASSLVRGGSYNEQFF. The DNA for the CDR3 is TGCGCCAGCAGCTTAGTCCGGGGTGGCTCCTACAATGAGCAGTTCTTC.

The V gene is TRBV28, the J gene TRBJ1-2, with TRBD1 matching over 7 bases. CDR1 and CDR2 from the germline V gene are MDHEN and SYDVKM. This CDR3 spans 12 amino acids. The junction had 6 bases not matched to a gene; V was cut back by 10 bases and J by 4 bases. The CDR3 spells CATGGDAYGYTF. The CDR3 DNA follows: TGTGCCACAGGGGGGGACGCCTATGGCTACACCTTC.

Only a few counts were recorded for this clonotype. This sequence joins TRBV4-3 and TRBJ1-2; D remains unclear. The CDR3 consists of 15 residues. Trimming cost V 0 bases and J 8 bases, with 16 bases left between them. CDR1 and CDR2 from the germline V gene are LGHNA and YSLEER. The CDR3 is CASSQESGVGSGYTF. The CDR3 DNA reads TGCGCCAGCAGCCAAGAATCTGGGGTTGGCTCCGGCTACACCTTC.

This clonotype was seen a handful of times. The chain combines TRBV12-3 or TRBV12-4 with TRBJ1-1; possible D gene TRBD1, 5 bases. This CDR3 spans 13 amino acids. V lost 7 bases and J lost 2, with 11 bases in between. CDR3 sequence reads: CASKLQGNTEAFF. In DNA, the CDR3 is TGTGCCAGCAAACTCCAGGGAAACACTGAAGCTTTCTTT.

In its sample, this clonotype was seen a few times. The chain uses TRBV7-9 and TRBJ2-3; 11 bases match TRBD1. V lost 5 bases to trimming and J lost 2 bases; unmatched junction nucleotides: 6. Germline values: CDR1 SEHNR, CDR2 FQNEAQ (reference sequence). The CDR3 covers 16 residues. The CDR3 here is CASSMGQGGITDTQYF. In nucleotides, the CDR3 is TGTGCCAGCAGCATGGGACAGGGGGGTATCACAGATACGCAGTATTTT.

The rearrangement links TRBV16 to TRBJ2-7, with TRBD1 identical over 8 bases. This CDR3 spans 14 amino acids. V dropped 1 base and J dropped 6; count of bases not matched to a gene: 5. Germline V CDR1 and CDR2: KGHSY, FQNENV. The CDR3 reads CASSQFNGQGEQYF. The CDR3 DNA reads as TGTGCCAGCAGCCAATTTAACGGACAGGGCGAGCAGTACTTC.

The CDR3, as DNA: TGTGCCAGCAGCTCAACGACAGGACCTAACTATGGCTACACCTTC. Its protein is CASSSTTGPNYGYTF. The chain uses TRBV7-3 and TRBJ1-2; weak D call: TRBD1 (6 bases). Germline V gene data show CDR1 as SGHTA and CDR2 as FQGTGA. This CDR3 has 15 amino acids. Trimming shortened V by 4 bases and J by 0 bases, and 12 bases separated the two germline ends.

The J gene is TRBJ2-7, the V gene TRBV29-1, with D uncertain. V gave up 0 bases and J gave up 4 bases, with 7 bases separating them. The CDR3 has 12 residues. Germline loops: CDR1 SQVTM, CDR2 ANQGSEA. The CDR3: CSVEDTDYEQYV. Here the CDR3 DNA reads TGCAGCGTTGAAGATACAGATTACGAGCAGTACGTC.

Only a few counts were recorded for this clonotype. The chain carries TRBV6-5 and TRBJ2-5; 7 bases line up with TRBD2. Trimming cost V 1 base and J 1 base; bases outside gene matches: 6. Looked up from germline, CDR1 is MNHEY and CDR2 is SVGAGI. The CDR3 has 16 residues. CDR3 sequence (DNA): TGTGCCAGCAGTTACTTCGTGGGGGGGATCCAAGAGACCCAGTACTTC. Translating gives CASSYFVGGIQETQYF.

This clonotype came up a few times. The chain joins TRBV7-9 to TRBJ1-1; D gene unclear. The CDR3 runs to 12 residues. The germline gives CDR1 SEHNR, CDR2 FQNEAQ (reference sequence). V gave up 8 bases and J gave up 0 bases, with 7 bases separating them. The CDR3 nucleotides are TGTGCCAGCCGAATGTTGAACACTGAAGCTTTCTTT. This sequence encodes CASRMLNTEAFF.

This chain joins TRBV4-2 and TRBJ1-2; D not resolved. Trimming left V 0 bases short and J 2 bases short, with 4 bases between. The germline CDR1 and CDR2 sequences are LGHNA and YNFKEQ. The CDR3 contains 13 residues. CDR3 nucleotide sequence: TGTGCCAGCAGCCAAGAGATGAACTATGGCTACACCTTC. This translates into CASSQEMNYGYTF.

This clonotype appeared a few times. The gene calls are TRBV4-1 and TRBJ2-7, with TRBD2 as a possible D gene (5 bases). Trimming stripped 0 bases from V and 0 bases from J, with 18 bases between. Per germline, CDR1 MGHRA and CDR2 YSYEKL. This CDR3 has 18 amino acids. The CDR3 DNA reads TGCGCCAGCAGCCAAGATCACGAGGGAATCGACTTCTCCTACGAGCAGTACTTC. This gives the protein CASSQDHEGIDFSYEQYF.